The clone carrying this TCR beta chain was observed at least ten times. Losses at the gene ends were 7 bases for V and 5 bases for J; bases not matched to a gene: 11. Germline values: CDR1 SGDLS, CDR2 YYNGEE. The CDR3 covers 14 residues. This sample is drawn from a study of T cells in Graves' hyperthyroidism and ophthalmopathy. TCR beta CDR3 regions were amplified from RNA transcripts. A first-round RT-PCR of the TCR CDR3 used the HTBI primer set. TCRdb ran MiXCR on the multiplex PCR reads and lists one entry per CDR3 protein. The sample lists under 650,000 distinct CDR3 sequences, around 15% seen once, with around 3.9% in the top ten.

The origin of this receptor is a woman in her 30s with Graves' hyperthyroidism. This chain connects TRBV9 to TRBJ2-7, with 8 nucleotides matching TRBD2. The source material was blood. CDR3 in amino acids: CASGYGRAGDEQYF. The CDR3 DNA follows: TGTGCCAGCGGCTACGGGAGGGCGGGCGACGAGCAGTACTTC.